This T cell receptor (beta chain) came from a study of CD8+ T cells in alopecia areata. Following RNA extraction, reverse transcription yielded cDNA that acted as the sequencing template. Assay used: immunoSEQ multiplex PCR; TCRdb lists only in-frame clones, some missing. This sample carries approximately 150,000 clones, 67% of them seen once, and the ten largest clones take roughly an eighth. The CDR3 sequence is 15 residues long. V lost 6 bases, J lost 3 bases, and 15 bases lay in between. The chain joins TRBV6-7 to TRBJ1-5, with D tentatively TRBD1 (5 bases). TRBV6-7 counts as an open reading frame of uncertain function. The sequence was collected from a human donor with alopecia areata. The sequencing here drew on CD8+ T cells sorted from blood, taken at week 0. The CDR3 region has the DNA TGTGCCAGCAGCCCCCGGGACGCCCACAATCAGCCCCAGCATTTT. Translated: CASSPRDAHNQPQHF.